A selection of T cell receptor beta chains follows, all from one sample in a study of blood T cell repertoires in COVID-19. Libraries were prepared by immunoSEQ multiplex PCR; TCRdb keeps only in-frame clonotypes and omits some of them. The sample consists of approximately 75,000 clones, approximately 85% of them appearing once. The sequenced sample consisted of peripheral blood. Receptor source: a man older than 75 with acute or convalescent COVID-19. CDR3s include the opening cysteine and the closing phenylalanine or tryptophan. The order of the fields is clone size, V gene, J gene, D gene, CDR3 protein, CDR3 DNA. A D gene is named only where the DNA matches it firmly. Some rows have no size entry. The others give once, few or many, or a class for an expanded clone.

clone_size: .; v_call: TRBV7-9; j_call: TRBJ2-3; d_call: .; cdr3_aa: CASSFRERTDTQYF; cdr3_nt: TGTGCCAGCAGCTTTCGGGAGCGCACAGATACGCAGTATTTT
clone_size: .; v_call: TRBV4-3; j_call: TRBJ2-3; d_call: .; cdr3_aa: CASSQEKSIPSTDTQYF; cdr3_nt: TGCGCCAGCAGCCAAGAGAAGAGCATACCTAGCACAGATACGCAGTATTTT
clone_size: .; v_call: TRBV7-3; j_call: TRBJ2-5; d_call: TRBD1; cdr3_aa: CASSWGDRQETQYF; cdr3_nt: TGTGCCAGCAGCTGGGGGGACAGGCAAGAGACCCAGTACTTC
clone_size: .; v_call: TRBV5-5; j_call: TRBJ2-2; d_call: TRBD2; cdr3_aa: CASRTSGGNTGELFF; cdr3_nt: TGTGCCAGCAGGACTAGCGGGGGGAACACCGGGGAGCTGTTTTTT
clone_size: .; v_call: TRBV18; j_call: TRBJ1-2; d_call: .; cdr3_aa: CASSPSDSGGYTF; cdr3_nt: TGTGCCAGCTCCCCCAGCGACTCGGGTGGCTACACCTTC
clone_size: .; v_call: TRBV7-9; j_call: TRBJ2-3; d_call: TRBD2; cdr3_aa: CATRTSGQDTQYF; cdr3_nt: TGTGCCACCAGGACTAGCGGGCAAGATACGCAGTATTTT
clone_size: .; v_call: TRBV7-2; j_call: TRBJ1-6; d_call: .; cdr3_aa: CASSLIQGNSPLHF; cdr3_nt: TGTGCCAGCAGCTTAATACAGGGTAATTCACCCCTCCACTTT
clone_size: .; v_call: TRBV10-3; j_call: TRBJ1-2; d_call: TRBD1; cdr3_aa: CAISEPIQGQSYGYTF; cdr3_nt: TGTGCCATCAGTGAACCCATACAGGGACAGAGCTATGGCTACACCTTC
clone_size: .; v_call: TRBV6-9; j_call: TRBJ2-1; d_call: TRBD1; cdr3_aa: CASSYSTGGEDEQFF; cdr3_nt: TGTGCCAGCAGTTATTCGACAGGGGGAGAGGATGAGCAGTTCTTC
clone_size: .; v_call: TRBV27; j_call: TRBJ2-7; d_call: TRBD1; cdr3_aa: CASSFPPGQYYYEQYF; cdr3_nt: TGTGCCAGCAGTTTCCCCCCGGGACAGTATTACTACGAGCAGTACTTC
clone_size: .; v_call: TRBV5-4; j_call: TRBJ2-7; d_call: TRBD2; cdr3_aa: CASSLSGTLYEQYF; cdr3_nt: TGTGCCAGCAGCTTAAGCGGGACTCTCTACGAGCAGTACTTC
clone_size: .; v_call: TRBV5-1; j_call: TRBJ2-7; d_call: TRBD2; cdr3_aa: CASSLLAGGSSYEQYF; cdr3_nt: TGCGCCAGCAGCTTGTTAGCGGGGGGGTCCTCCTACGAGCAGTACTTC
clone_size: .; v_call: TRBV12-3/TRBV12-4; j_call: TRBJ2-7; d_call: .; cdr3_aa: CASAGSPYEQYF; cdr3_nt: TGTGCCAGCGCAGGGTCCCCCTACGAGCAGTACTTC
clone_size: .; v_call: TRBV5-4; j_call: TRBJ2-1; d_call: .; cdr3_aa: CASSSLANSYNEQFF; cdr3_nt: TGTGCCAGCAGCTCCCTAGCGAACTCCTACAATGAGCAGTTCTTC
clone_size: .; v_call: TRBV7-2; j_call: TRBJ2-5; d_call: TRBD1; cdr3_aa: CASSLEGDRAETQYF; cdr3_nt: TGTGCCAGCAGCTTGGAGGGGGACAGGGCAGAGACCCAGTACTTC
clone_size: .; v_call: TRBV5-4; j_call: TRBJ2-2; d_call: TRBD1; cdr3_aa: CASSFSDRGWIGELFF; cdr3_nt: TGTGCCAGCAGCTTTTCGGACAGGGGGTGGATCGGGGAGCTGTTTTTT
clone_size: once; v_call: TRBV30; j_call: TRBJ1-2; d_call: .; cdr3_aa: CAWSVGHTLIGYGYTF; cdr3_nt: TGTGCCTGGAGTGTTGGACATACCTTAATCGGCTATGGCTACACCTTC
clone_size: .; v_call: TRBV24-1; j_call: TRBJ1-1; d_call: .; cdr3_aa: CATSASFRGTEAFF; cdr3_nt: TGTGCCACCAGTGCATCCTTCCGAGGCACTGAAGCTTTCTTT
clone_size: .; v_call: TRBV7-9; j_call: TRBJ2-3; d_call: TRBD2; cdr3_aa: CASSLGGAGATDTQYF; cdr3_nt: TGTGCCAGCAGCTTAGGGGGAGCGGGAGCAACAGATACGCAGTATTTT
clone_size: .; v_call: TRBV7-2; j_call: TRBJ2-3; d_call: TRBD2; cdr3_aa: CASSLNLVAGARADTQYF; cdr3_nt: TGTGCCAGCAGCTTAAATTTAGTAGCGGGGGCACGCGCAGATACGCAGTATTTT
clone_size: .; v_call: TRBV6-2/TRBV6-3; j_call: TRBJ2-3; d_call: TRBD1; cdr3_aa: CASSSATGGLADTQYF; cdr3_nt: TGTGCCAGCAGTTCCGCGACAGGGGGCTTGGCAGATACGCAGTATTTT
clone_size: few; v_call: TRBV7-8; j_call: TRBJ2-7; d_call: .; cdr3_aa: CASSLATNYEQYF; cdr3_nt: TGTGCCAGCAGCTTGGCCACTAACTACGAGCAGTACTTC
clone_size: .; v_call: TRBV7-9; j_call: TRBJ2-1; d_call: TRBD2; cdr3_aa: CASTQAGGPVRNEQFF; cdr3_nt: TGTGCCAGCACCCAAGCGGGAGGGCCGGTGAGAAATGAGCAGTTCTTC
clone_size: .; v_call: TRBV5-1; j_call: TRBJ1-2; d_call: .; cdr3_aa: CASSLDRGNGYTF; cdr3_nt: TGCGCCAGCAGCTTGGATCGGGGGAATGGCTACACCTTC
clone_size: .; v_call: TRBV6-6; j_call: TRBJ1-6; d_call: TRBD1; cdr3_aa: CASSYGTGGNSPLHF; cdr3_nt: TGTGCCAGCAGTTATGGAACAGGGGGCAATTCACCCCTCCACTTT
clone_size: .; v_call: TRBV4-1; j_call: TRBJ1-2; d_call: TRBD1; cdr3_aa: CASSRPPGQGSANYGYTF; cdr3_nt: TGCGCCAGCAGCCGACCGCCGGGACAGGGGTCTGCTAACTATGGCTACACCTTC
clone_size: .; v_call: TRBV18; j_call: TRBJ1-1; d_call: .; cdr3_aa: CASSQGVRTTEAFF; cdr3_nt: TGTGCCAGCTCACAGGGGGTACGAACAACTGAAGCTTTCTTT
clone_size: .; v_call: TRBV7-9; j_call: TRBJ2-7; d_call: TRBD1; cdr3_aa: CASSSDNRGLNEQYF; cdr3_nt: TGTGCCAGCAGCTCGGATAACAGGGGGCTGAACGAGCAGTACTTC
clone_size: .; v_call: TRBV28; j_call: TRBJ2-1; d_call: .; cdr3_aa: CASSSPTGTTPYNEQFF; cdr3_nt: TGTGCCAGCAGTTCACCGACAGGTACAACTCCTTACAATGAGCAGTTCTTC
clone_size: .; v_call: TRBV18; j_call: TRBJ1-3; d_call: .; cdr3_aa: CASSQFRSLNSGNTIYF; cdr3_nt: TGTGCCAGCTCACAGTTTCGGTCTCTTAACTCTGGAAACACCATATATTTT
clone_size: .; v_call: TRBV9; j_call: TRBJ2-2; d_call: TRBD1; cdr3_aa: CASSVQGAGELFF; cdr3_nt: TGTGCCAGCAGCGTACAGGGGGCCGGGGAGCTGTTTTTT
clone_size: .; v_call: TRBV4-1; j_call: TRBJ2-5; d_call: .; cdr3_aa: CASRRGGIQETQYF; cdr3_nt: TGCGCCAGCAGGCGTGGAGGCATCCAAGAGACCCAGTACTTC
clone_size: .; v_call: TRBV6-1; j_call: TRBJ1-5; d_call: TRBD1; cdr3_aa: CASSGGQGPLNSNQPQHF; cdr3_nt: TGTGCCAGCAGTGGGGGACAGGGCCCACTGAATAGCAATCAGCCCCAGCATTTT
clone_size: .; v_call: TRBV4-3; j_call: TRBJ1-1; d_call: TRBD1; cdr3_aa: CASSRYYRGSNTEAFF; cdr3_nt: TGCGCCAGCAGCCGGTACTACAGGGGGTCGAACACTGAAGCTTTCTTT
clone_size: few; v_call: TRBV4-1; j_call: TRBJ2-1; d_call: TRBD2; cdr3_aa: CASSQGLSGLAGRQLNEQFF; cdr3_nt: TGCGCCAGCAGCCAAGGACTGTCGGGACTAGCGGGAAGGCAGCTCAATGAGCAGTTCTTC
clone_size: .; v_call: TRBV7-3; j_call: TRBJ2-1; d_call: TRBD2; cdr3_aa: CASSPISGGAESFGEQFF; cdr3_nt: TGTGCCAGCAGCCCAATTAGCGGGGGGGCTGAGAGTTTCGGGGAGCAGTTCTTC
clone_size: .; v_call: TRBV5-6; j_call: TRBJ2-5; d_call: .; cdr3_aa: CASSRRTGPQGTQYF; cdr3_nt: TGTGCCAGCAGCCGTCGGACCGGTCCACAGGGGACCCAGTACTTC
clone_size: .; v_call: TRBV12-5; j_call: TRBJ1-3; d_call: .; cdr3_aa: CASGLSRDSGNTIYF; cdr3_nt: TGTGCTAGTGGTTTGTCCCGGGATTCCGGAAACACCATATATTTT
clone_size: .; v_call: TRBV28; j_call: TRBJ1-1; d_call: .; cdr3_aa: CASRGQVNTEAFF; cdr3_nt: TGTGCCAGCAGGGGACAAGTGAACACTGAAGCTTTCTTT
clone_size: .; v_call: TRBV5-1; j_call: TRBJ2-5; d_call: TRBD2; cdr3_aa: CASSLGGLNQETQYF; cdr3_nt: TGCGCCAGCAGCTTGGGGGGACTAAATCAAGAGACCCAGTACTTC
clone_size: .; v_call: TRBV28; j_call: TRBJ2-3; d_call: TRBD2; cdr3_aa: CASNPPKRGTTDTQYF; cdr3_nt: TGTGCCAGCAACCCACCCAAGCGGGGAACCACAGATACGCAGTATTTT
clone_size: .; v_call: TRBV7-9; j_call: TRBJ2-3; d_call: TRBD1; cdr3_aa: CASSLGTGAADTQYF; cdr3_nt: TGTGCCAGCAGCCTAGGGACAGGGGCCGCAGATACGCAGTATTTT
clone_size: .; v_call: TRBV7-2; j_call: TRBJ2-2; d_call: TRBD2; cdr3_aa: CASSPPKRGNTGELFF; cdr3_nt: TGTGCCAGCAGCCCACCGAAGCGGGGGAACACCGGGGAGCTGTTTTTT